This T cell receptor (beta chain) was found in a study of T-cell reconstitution after alpha-beta-depleted transplantation in children. The V gene lost 4 bases and the J gene lost 3 bases, with 5 bases spanning the gap. Germline lookup yields CDR1 KGHDR and CDR2 SFDVKD. This CDR3 spans 13 amino acids. This clonotype was counted ten times or more. Library preparation (for TCRbeta) was performed with unique molecular identifiers. TCRdb used MiXCR to reprocess the PCR reads, holding one entry per CDR3 protein. The sample carries roughly 170,000 distinct CDR3 sequences, about 6.4% recorded once. This chain links TRBV24-1 with TRBJ2-2; D remains ambiguous. The sample here was PBMCs from the stem cell graft donor, taken from the stem cell graft. The sequence was obtained from a human donor who donated a stem cell graft to a child with Wiskott-Aldrich syndrome. The CDR3 loop reads CATSDSYTGELFF. The CDR3 DNA sequence: TGTGCCACCAGTGACTCATACACCGGGGAGCTGTTTTTT.